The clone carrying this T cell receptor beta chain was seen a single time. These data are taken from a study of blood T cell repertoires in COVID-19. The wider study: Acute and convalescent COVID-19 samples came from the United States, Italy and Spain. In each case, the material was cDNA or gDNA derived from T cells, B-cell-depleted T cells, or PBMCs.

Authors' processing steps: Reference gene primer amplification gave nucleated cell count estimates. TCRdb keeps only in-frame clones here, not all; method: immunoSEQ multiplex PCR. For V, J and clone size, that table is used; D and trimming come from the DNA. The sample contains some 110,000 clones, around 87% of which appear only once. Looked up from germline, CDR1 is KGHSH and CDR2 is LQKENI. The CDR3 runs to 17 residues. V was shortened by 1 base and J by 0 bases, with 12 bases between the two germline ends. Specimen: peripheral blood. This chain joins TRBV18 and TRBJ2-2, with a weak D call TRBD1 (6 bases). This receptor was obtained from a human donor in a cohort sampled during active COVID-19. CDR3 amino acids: CASSPQQGTSNTGELFF. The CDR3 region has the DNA TGTGCCAGCTCACCACAGCAGGGGACCTCGAACACCGGGGAGCTGTTTTTT.